The T cell receptor beta chain under discussion was sequenced for a study of shared clonotypes between healthy human individuals. Using immunoSEQ multiplex PCR, the repertoire was profiled, and TCRdb retains in-frame clones only, with some absent. This table has fewer than 700,000 clones, roughly four fifths appearing once. The V gene lost 1 base and the J gene lost 0 bases, with 6 bases spanning the gap. The CDR3 covers 14 residues. Germline lookup yields CDR1 LNHNV and CDR2 YYDKDF (reference sequence). This clonotype originated in a woman in her thirties or forties in good health. Some clones in this sample may be carry-over from other donors' samples. Sequencing was performed on PBMCs. The chain is built from TRBV15 and TRBJ1-1; D gene ambiguous. The CDR3 sequence: CATSRGAVNTEAFF. For the CDR3, the DNA is TGTGCCACCAGCAGAGGAGCAGTGAACACTGAAGCTTTCTTT.